The 17 T cell receptor beta chains in this list originate from one sample, sequenced in a study of blood T cell repertoires in COVID-19. Libraries were prepared by immunoSEQ multiplex PCR; TCRdb keeps only in-frame clonotypes and omits some of them. The repertoire has over 70,000 clones, nearly 90% of them found once; the top ten carry roughly 4%. The sequenced sample consisted of peripheral blood. The receptors were sampled from a woman at least 80 years old with active or convalescent COVID-19.

In its sample, this clone was seen a few times. The chain is built from TRBV7-2 and TRBJ1-5; D perhaps matches TRBD1 (6 bases). V was cut by 5 bases and J by 2 bases, with 10 bases left in between. The CDR3 consists of 14 residues. CDR1 and CDR2 (germline): SGHTA, FQGNSA. The CDR3 region is CASSTSGGNQPQHF. The CDR3 DNA follows: TGTGCCAGCAGCACCTCAGGGGGCAATCAGCCCCAGCATTTT.

This chain links TRBV10-3 with TRBJ2-2; 7 bases are a match to TRBD2. The CDR3 consists of 15 residues. The germline CDR1 and CDR2 sequences are ENHRY and SYGVKD. The ends lost 6 bases at V and 3 bases at J; junction bases unmatched: 7. The DNA for the CDR3 is TGTGCCATCAGCGCCTTGGGGGGGGACACCGGGGAGCTGTTTTTT. Amino acid sequence: CAISALGGDTGELFF.

The gene calls are TRBV6-6 and TRBJ1-5, with TRBD1 identical over 10 bases. The germline gives CDR1 MNHNY, CDR2 SVGAGI (reference sequence). The CDR3 has 15 amino acids. The J segment lost 3 bases and the V segment lost 6 bases, leaving 5 bases of the junction unmatched. The chain's CDR3 is CASSRQGAPNQPQHF. In nucleotides, the CDR3 is TGTGCCAGCAGCCGACAGGGGGCCCCCAATCAGCCCCAGCATTTT.

The rearrangement links TRBV2 to TRBJ1-1; no clear D gene. Trimming took off 2 bases at V and 7 bases at J, with 14 bases between the two ends. Germline CDR1 reads SNHLY; CDR2 reads FYNNEI. The CDR3 length is 14 residues. The CDR3 DNA reads as TGTGCCAGCAGTGAATCTGGGAGGTACGTTGAAGCTTTCTTT. It is translated as CASSESGRYVEAFF.

The chain recombines TRBV2 with TRBJ2-3, with 9 positions matching TRBD2. Germline-derived CDR1 and CDR2 are SNHLY and FYNNEI. V shed 11 bases, J shed 1 base, and the junction held 4 bases outside the gene matches. The CDR3 sequence is 13 residues long. CDR3 loop: CAAGGVGTDTQYF. CDR3 DNA sequence: TGTGCCGCGGGGGGGGTGGGCACAGATACGCAGTATTTT. The full variable domain, with the rest looked up from reference TRBV2 and TRBJ2-3, is EPEVTQTPSHQVTQMGQEVILRCVPISNHLYFYWYRQILGQKVEFLVSFYNNEISEKSEIFDDQFSVERPDGSNFTLKIRSTKLEDSAMYFCAAGGVGTDTQYFGPGTRLTVL.

The CDR3 DNA is TGTGCCAGCAGCCCCCGGGGGGCAAATCGTGACGAGCAGTACTTC. Encoded protein: CASSPRGANRDEQYF. V usage is TRBV11-1 and J usage is TRBJ2-7, with a weak D call TRBD2 (7 bases). The CDR3 spans 15 residues. V lost 5 bases and J lost 5, with 19 bases in between. Germline V gene sequence: CDR1 SGHAT, CDR2 FQDESV (reference sequence).

The chain recombines TRBV29-1 with TRBJ2-1; 9 bases are shared with TRBD2. V lost 5 bases to trimming and J lost 9 bases; unmatched junction nucleotides: 8. Germline CDR1 reads SQVTM; CDR2 reads ANQGSEA. This CDR3 region has 13 residues. The CDR3 DNA reads as TGCAGCGTTACAGCGGGAGGTTCGTCTGAGCAGTTCTTC. Protein: CSVTAGGSSEQFF.

The V call is TRBV25-1, the J call TRBJ2-3; the D is unclear. The CDR3 has 14 amino acids. Germline loops: CDR1 MGHDK, CDR2 SYGVNS. Trimming took off 0 bases at V and 2 bases at J, with 6 bases between the two ends. CDR3 region: CASSEYKSTDTQYF. The CDR3 coding sequence is TGTGCCAGCAGTGAATATAAATCCACAGATACGCAGTATTTT.

The chain joins TRBV11-2 to TRBJ2-5, with TRBD2 identical over 9 bases. The CDR3 is made up of 16 amino acids. The junction had 4 bases not matched to a gene; V was cut back by 0 bases and J by 2 bases. Germline CDR1 is SGHAT and CDR2 is FQNNGV. CDR3 nucleotide sequence: TGTGCCAGCAGCTTAGAGTGGACTAGCGTTCAAGAGACCCAGTACTTC. Its translation: CASSLEWTSVQETQYF. Full variable domain (missing parts from reference TRBV11-2 and TRBJ2-5): EAGVAQSPRYKIIEKRQSVAFWCNPISGHATLYWYQQILGQGPKLLIQFQNNGVVDDSQLPKDRFSAERLKGVDSTLKIQPAKLEDSAVYLCASSLEWTSVQETQYFGPGTRLLVL.

CDR3 in DNA: TGTGCCAGTAGTATTTTCGGCGGGACAGGGGTAACCGGGGAGCTGTTTTTT. It codes for CASSIFGGTGVTGELFF. The genes are TRBV19 and TRBJ2-2, with 10 nucleotides matching TRBD1. CDR3 length equals 17 residues. Losses at the gene ends were 3 bases for V and 5 bases for J; bases not matched to a gene: 9. Germline V gene sequence: CDR1 LNHDA, CDR2 SQIVND (reference sequence).

In its sample, this clone ranks as medium-sized (0.01 to 0.1%). The chain is built from TRBV6-2 or TRBV6-3 and TRBJ2-1, with no clear D. The CDR3 length is 15 residues. Germline-derived CDR1 and CDR2 are MNHEY and SVGEGT. Trimming left V 0 bases short and J 9 bases short, with 15 bases between. This CDR3 reads CASSYSVLIASEQFF. Here the CDR3 DNA reads TGTGCCAGCAGTTACTCCGTTCTGATTGCCAGTGAGCAGTTCTTC.

The gene calls are TRBV5-4 and TRBJ2-5; 8 nucleotides agree with TRBD1. The CDR3 has 15 amino acids. The V and J ends lost 4 bases and 2 bases, in that order; junction bases with no gene match: 7. Germline V gene sequence: CDR1 SGHNT, CDR2 YYREEE (reference sequence). The CDR3 reads CASSKGQGRQETQYF. CDR3 sequence (DNA): TGTGCCAGCAGCAAAGGACAGGGTCGGCAAGAGACCCAGTACTTC.

This clone came up a few times. The chain has TRBV4-2 and TRBJ2-1; 7 nucleotides agree with TRBD2. Unmatched junction bases numbered 6, after V lost 1 base and J lost 0 bases. CDR3 length: 17 amino acids. The germline V gene has CDR1 LGHNA and CDR2 YNFKEQ. This CDR3 is CASSQVLAGSSYNEQFF. CDR3 nucleotide sequence: TGTGCCAGCAGCCAAGTCTTAGCGGGTAGCTCCTACAATGAGCAGTTCTTC.

This chain links TRBV28 with TRBJ1-1, with 8 bases that match TRBD1. The CDR3 has 13 amino acids. Trimming removed 6 bases from V and 5 bases from J; junction bases left unmatched: 5. Looked up from germline, CDR1 is MDHEN and CDR2 is SYDVKM. CDR3 loop: CASSPDRETEAFF. DNA for the CDR3: TGTGCCAGCAGCCCGGACAGGGAAACTGAAGCTTTCTTT.

The chain carries TRBV9 and TRBJ2-3, with a possible D match to TRBD2 (6 bases). V was cut by 0 bases and J by 6 bases, with 14 bases left in between. Germline values: CDR1 SGDLS, CDR2 YYNGEE. This CDR3 comprises 15 residues. CDR3 region: CASSVDSGRWDTQYF. The CDR3, as DNA: TGTGCCAGCAGCGTAGATAGCGGCCGTTGGGATACGCAGTATTTT.

The genes are TRBV25-1 and TRBJ2-1; 10 bases map to TRBD1. There are 15 residues in the CDR3. Germline V gene sequence: CDR1 MGHDK, CDR2 SYGVNS. V shed 4 bases and J 4 bases; nucleotides not matched to a gene: 4. CDR3 residues: CASSATDRGYNEQFF. The CDR3 DNA is TGTGCCAGCAGTGCCACGGACAGGGGGTACAATGAGCAGTTCTTC.

The V and J genes are TRBV7-8 and TRBJ1-5; possibly TRBD1 for D (5 bases). This CDR3 has 16 residues. The V gene lost 3 bases and the J gene lost 5 bases, with 17 bases spanning the gap. CDR1 is SGHVS and CDR2 is FQNEAQ in the germline V gene. CDR3 residues: CASSLSGKSGDQPQHF. The DNA of the CDR3 is TGTGCCAGCAGCTTGTCAGGGAAAAGTGGAGATCAGCCCCAGCATTTT.